Detailed here is one T cell receptor beta chain. The antigen is undetermined. The CDR3 runs to 16 residues. The germline CDR1 and CDR2 sequences are KGHDR and SFDVKD. The V gene lost 4 bases and the J gene lost 0 bases, with 12 bases spanning the gap. This entry belongs to a study of CD8 T cells in ankylosing spondylitis. Study results and caveats: What appeared characteristic of ankylosing spondylitis blood was a TCR beta motif of eight highly homologous variants.

TCRdb re-called the 5' RACE reads with MiXCR, one entry per CDR3 protein. The sample yields 350,000 to 550,000 distinct CDR3 sequences, roughly 26% seen once. The source material was blood, either unsorted or a sorted T cell fraction (not recorded which). The V call is TRBV24-1, the J call TRBJ2-1, with D perhaps TRBD1 (6 bases). The origin of this receptor is a male donor with ankylosing spondylitis. CDR3 sequence reads: CATSEPGTSSYNEQFF. CDR3 bases: TGTGCCACCAGTGAGCCCGGGACAAGCTCCTACAATGAGCAGTTCTTC.